Listed here are 22 T cell receptor beta chains from one sample, sequenced in a study of cytomegalovirus exposure and HLA in healthy donors. The assay was immunoSEQ multiplex PCR, and TCRdb's table has in-frame clones only and misses some. The profile shows 170,000 or so clones, around 81% of them singletons. Sequencing was done on a sample of PBMCs. These receptors all come from a woman aged 18-30 years in good health and CMV-seropositive.

The DNA of the CDR3 is TGCGCCAGCAGCTTGGTGGGGGCCTACACCGGGGAGCTGTTTTTT. Translating gives CASSLVGAYTGELFF. The chain uses TRBV5-1 and TRBJ2-2; D possibly corresponds to TRBD1 (6 bases). The V end lost 0 bases, the J end lost 3 bases, and 9 bases lay between the germline ends. Germline V gives CDR1 SGHRS, CDR2 YFSETQ. The CDR3 contains 15 residues. The whole variable domain, filled in from reference TRBV5-1 and TRBJ2-2, reads KAGVTQTPRYLIKTRGQQVTLSCSPISGHRSVSWYQQTPGQGLQFLFEYFSETQRNKGNFPGRFSGRQFSNSRSEMNVSTLELGDSALYLCASSLVGAYTGELFFGEGSRLTVL.

The rearrangement joins TRBV5-1 to TRBJ2-3; maybe TRBD2 (6 bases). Trimming took off 0 bases at V and 1 base at J, with 12 bases between the two ends. The CDR3 is 16 residues long. Germline loops: CDR1 SGHRS, CDR2 YFSETQ. CDR3 bases: TGCGCCAGCAGCTTGGAGGTCGGGAGCCGCACAGATACGCAGTATTTT. Protein: CASSLEVGSRTDTQYF. The complete variable domain, with remaining parts taken from reference TRBV5-1 and TRBJ2-3, reads KAGVTQTPRYLIKTRGQQVTLSCSPISGHRSVSWYQQTPGQGLQFLFEYFSETQRNKGNFPGRFSGRQFSNSRSEMNVSTLELGDSALYLCASSLEVGSRTDTQYFGPGTRLTVL.

This chain links TRBV9 with TRBJ2-7, with 7 bases identical to TRBD2. The J segment lost 5 bases and the V segment lost 0 bases, leaving 8 bases of the junction unmatched. The germline CDR1 and CDR2 sequences are SGDLS and YYNGEE. This CDR3 is built from 15 residues. Here the CDR3 DNA reads TGTGCCAGCAGCGTAGGTCTAGCGGCCGGGAACGAGCAGTACTTC. Residues: CASSVGLAAGNEQYF.

This clone was observed once. The chain combines TRBV5-4 with TRBJ1-2, with 8 bases matching TRBD1. The CDR3 length is 15 residues. The germline CDR1 and CDR2 sequences are SGHNT and YYREEE (reference sequence). Germline trimming cut 9 bases from V and 5 bases from J; bases unmatched to any gene: 15. DNA of the CDR3: TGTGCCACTCATACTCCAGGGGGCGAATTGTATGGCTACACCTTC. Amino acids: CATHTPGGELYGYTF.

CDR3 sequence reads: CASSLENFEQYF. CDR3 nucleotides: TGTGCCAGCAGCTTAGAGAACTTCGAGCAGTACTTC. The V call is TRBV13, the J call TRBJ2-7; D remains unclear. V was trimmed by 1 base and J by 6 bases, leaving 7 bases between them. Germline CDR1 reads PRHDT; CDR2 reads FYEKMQ (reference sequence). This CDR3 comprises 12 residues.

The chain carries TRBV19 and TRBJ1-1; D might be TRBD1 (6 bases). Germline-derived CDR1 and CDR2 are LNHDA and SQIVND (reference sequence). The CDR3 consists of 14 residues. Trimming removed 7 bases from V and 0 bases from J, with 12 bases in between. This CDR3 reads CASNLGQMNTEAFF. The CDR3 DNA sequence: TGTGCCAGTAACCTCGGACAGATGAACACTGAAGCTTTCTTT.

The rearrangement joins TRBV4-1 to TRBJ1-2, with TRBD1 matching 9 bases. Germline V gene sequence: CDR1 MGHRA, CDR2 YSYEKL. This CDR3 spans 16 amino acids. V lost 6 bases, J lost 2 bases, and 10 bases stayed unmatched. The CDR3 nucleotides are TGCGCCAGCAGTCGCCCGACAGGGGGGCTAAACTATGGCTACACCTTC. Translating it yields CASSRPTGGLNYGYTF.

The chain employs TRBV1 and TRBJ2-5; the table's D call of TRBD2 was not tested on the DNA. TRBV1 is assigned pseudogene status. The CDR3 totals 16 residues. Here the CDR3 reads CTSSQIAGLLQETQYF. The CDR3 nucleotides are TGCACCAGCAGCCAAATAGCGGGACTACTTCAAGAGACCCAGTACTTC.

This chain connects TRBV29-1 to TRBJ2-1; D might be TRBD1 (6 bases). V lost 7 bases, J lost 0 bases, and 10 bases lay in between. The CDR3 sequence is 13 residues long. CDR1 is SQVTM and CDR2 is ANQGSEA in the germline V gene. The CDR3 DNA reads as TGCAGCGGAGGGGACATCTCCTACAATGAGCAGTTCTTC. Translation: CSGGDISYNEQFF.

V is TRBV5-1 and J is TRBJ1-5; TRBD1 matches 7 bases. J gave up 6 bases and V 3 bases, and 6 bases lay outside the gene matches. The CDR3 is made up of 14 amino acids. The germline gives CDR1 SGHRS, CDR2 YFSETQ. CDR3 sequence reads: CASSSTGPLQPQHF. CDR3 coding DNA: TGCGCCAGCAGCTCGACAGGGCCCCTTCAGCCCCAGCATTTT.

This chain links TRBV2 with TRBJ2-7, with a weak D call TRBD1 (5 bases). V was trimmed by 6 bases and J by 3 bases, leaving 6 bases between them. CDR1 is SNHLY and CDR2 is FYNNEI in the germline V gene. The CDR3 consists of 11 residues. The CDR3 nucleotides read TGTGCCAGCAGGCAGGGCTACGAGCAGTACTTC. It yields the protein CASRQGYEQYF.

This clone was counted only a few times. The V gene is TRBV7-2, the J gene TRBJ2-7; 7 bases fit TRBD2. Germline CDR1 reads SGHTA; CDR2 reads FQGNSA. Germline trimming cut 6 bases from V and 4 bases from J; bases unmatched to any gene: 6. The CDR3 has 13 residues. The DNA for the CDR3 is TGTGCCAGCAGGGCTGCTAGCGGATACGAGCAGTACTTC. Translated: CASRAASGYEQYF.

The rearrangement joins TRBV6-6 to TRBJ1-3, with 8 bases aligning to TRBD1. The V segment lost 1 base and the J segment 8 bases; nucleotides outside the gene matches: 7. CDR1 is MNHNY, CDR2 SVGAGI, per germline (reference sequence). This CDR3 has 15 residues. For the CDR3, the DNA is TGTGCCAGCAGTTACTGGACAGGGACTCAGGACACCATATATTTT. It codes for CASSYWTGTQDTIYF.

The chain combines TRBV4-1 with TRBJ2-7, with D possibly TRBD2 on 5 matching bases. The length of the CDR3 is 15 residues. CDR1 is MGHRA, CDR2 YSYEKL, per germline. Trimming removed 4 bases from V and 3 bases from J, with 16 bases in between. CDR3 bases: TGCGCCAGCAGCCGAACGCGAGGGCTGGGCTACGAGCAGTACTTC. This encodes CASSRTRGLGYEQYF.

The chain recombines TRBV7-9 with TRBJ2-2, with 11 bases identical to TRBD2. This CDR3 is built from 14 residues. V was clipped by 5 bases and J by 9 bases; unmatched bases: 5. Germline V gives CDR1 SEHNR, CDR2 FQNEAQ (reference sequence). CDR3 residues: CASSEGLADRELFF. The CDR3 DNA reads TGTGCCAGCAGCGAGGGACTAGCGGACCGGGAGCTGTTTTTT.

This chain joins TRBV7-8 and TRBJ2-7, with TRBD1 identical over 10 bases. With V trimmed by 5 bases and J by 2 bases, 9 bases remained unmatched. The CDR3 consists of 16 residues. The germline CDR1 and CDR2 sequences are SGHVS and FQNEAQ. CDR3 protein: CASSPRGGQGTYEQYF. The CDR3 coding sequence is TGTGCCAGCAGCCCTAGGGGGGGACAGGGGACCTACGAGCAGTACTTC.

This clone was seen only once. V gene TRBV6-5 combines with J gene TRBJ2-7, with D perhaps TRBD2 (5 bases). CDR1 and CDR2 (germline): MNHEY, SVGAGI. Trimming stripped 10 bases from V and 4 bases from J, with 11 bases between. The CDR3 covers 11 residues. The CDR3 loop reads CATTDSYEQYF. The CDR3 bases are TGTGCCACCACGGACTCTTACGAGCAGTACTTC.

This clone was detected many times. This chain links TRBV11-1 with TRBJ2-2; the match to TRBD2 covers 9 bases. The J segment lost 6 bases and the V segment lost 5 bases, leaving 4 bases of the junction unmatched. Germline CDR1 and CDR2: SGHAT and FQDESV (reference sequence). The CDR3 extends over 14 amino acids. The CDR3 DNA reads TGTGCCAGCAGCCTCGGACTAGCGTCCGGGGAGCTGTTTTTT. This codes for CASSLGLASGELFF.

V is TRBV19 and J is TRBJ1-1, with 7 nucleotides matching TRBD1. The germline V gene encodes CDR1 LNHDA and CDR2 SQIVND (reference sequence). V lost 10 bases and J lost 4; bases outside the gene matches: 9. This CDR3 is built from 13 residues. The CDR3 bases are TGTGCCACCTCGACAGGGCGGGTCACTGAAGCTTTCTTT. It translates to CATSTGRVTEAFF.

The rearrangement uses TRBV10-3 and TRBJ2-1, with 7 bases aligning to TRBD2. This CDR3 contains 15 residues. The germline gives CDR1 ENHRY, CDR2 SYGVKD. J lost 6 bases, V lost 10 bases, and 15 bases had no gene match. The chain's CDR3 is CATSAWGRDPNEQFF. The CDR3 bases are TGTGCCACTTCTGCTTGGGGGAGGGACCCCAATGAGCAGTTCTTC.

The V call is TRBV4-1, the J call TRBJ2-5, with TRBD1 identical over 10 bases. Germline V gene data show CDR1 as MGHRA and CDR2 as YSYEKL. V gave up 4 bases and J gave up 3 bases; unmatched junction bases: 5. This CDR3 comprises 15 residues. The CDR3 here is CASSPHGTGEETQYF. In DNA, the CDR3 is TGCGCCAGCAGCCCACATGGGACAGGGGAAGAGACCCAGTACTTC.

V is TRBV4-1 and J is TRBJ2-3; 8 nucleotides align to TRBD1. This CDR3 is built from 18 residues. The J segment lost 1 base and the V segment lost 0 bases, leaving 9 bases of the junction unmatched. Germline CDR1 is MGHRA and CDR2 is YSYEKL. The CDR3 nucleotides are TGCGCCAGCAGCCAAGAAAATGTCGGCAGGGGGCGCACAGATACGCAGTATTTT. Translation: CASSQENVGRGRTDTQYF.